A single sample is the source of the 29 T cell receptor beta chains below, sequenced in a study of blood T cells in healthy people across ages. Then a second PCR, running about 6 to 11 cycles, was carried out with a sample-barcoded 5' primer and a J-beta primer mix. One entry per CDR3 protein results from TCRdb running MiXCR on the 5' RACE reads. The sample contains about 1,400,000 distinct CDR3 sequences, roughly 45% of which appear only once. The sample taken for sequencing was blood. Every receptor here comes from a young woman in good health.

Of note for this clonotype: The junction departs from germline at one end; a sequencing error may be responsible. The chain is built from TRBV27 and TRBJ1-5; D uncertain. CDR1 and CDR2 from the germline V gene are MNHEY and SMNVEV (reference sequence). The CDR3 consists of 14 residues. In DNA form, the CDR3 reads TGTGCCAGCAGTGTATCCGACAGCAATCAGCCCCAGCATTTT. Translation gives CASSVSDSNQPQHF.

V usage is TRBV9 and J usage is TRBJ2-3; possibly TRBD2 for D (6 bases). The CDR3 sequence is 17 residues long. CDR1 is SGDLS and CDR2 is YYNGEE in the germline V gene. Trimming removed 3 bases at V and 0 bases at J, with 17 bases between. CDR3 sequence (DNA): TGTGCCAGCAGCGCGCCGATTAGCGGAAAGAGCACAGATACGCAGTATTTT. Protein: CASSAPISGKSTDTQYF. Based on the CDR3 plus reference TRBV9 and TRBJ2-3, the full variable domain is DSGVTQTPKHLITATGQRVTLRCSPRSGDLSVYWYQQSLDQGLQFLIQYYNGEERAKGNILERFSAQQFPDLHSELNLSSLELGDSALYFCASSAPISGKSTDTQYFGPGTRLTVL.

The chain has TRBV5-1 and TRBJ2-5, with D maybe TRBD2 (6 bases). CDR1 and CDR2 from the germline V gene are SGHRS and YFSETQ. V dropped 6 bases and J dropped 11 bases, with 26 bases sitting between them. This CDR3 region has 15 residues. The DNA of the CDR3 is TGCGCCAGCACCCTCGGGGACTCCTTCGGGTATGAGCAGTACTTC. This codes for CASTLGDSFGYEQYF.

This clonotype showed up just a few times. CDR3 in DNA: TGTGAAGCTGGGACTAGCGGACAAGAGACCCAGTACTTC. Translation: CEAGTSGQETQYF. V is TRBV2 and J is TRBJ2-5, with 11 bases matching TRBD2. The CDR3 is made up of 13 amino acids. CDR1 and CDR2 from the germline V gene are SNHLY and FYNNEI.

The chain has TRBV12-3 or TRBV12-4 and TRBJ2-3; D perhaps matches TRBD2 (6 bases). The CDR3 runs to 14 residues. Trimming shortened V by 7 bases and J by 5 bases, and 16 bases separated the two germline ends. The CDR3 protein is CASNFGLGGDTQYF. DNA of the CDR3: TGTGCCAGCAATTTTGGTCTGGGAGGAGATACGCAGTATTTT.

This clonotype occurred many times. The V gene is TRBV13, the J gene TRBJ2-7; 12 bases match TRBD2. V lost 5 bases to trimming and J lost 0 bases; unmatched junction nucleotides: 11. Germline lookup yields CDR1 PRHDT and CDR2 FYEKMQ (reference sequence). The CDR3 is 18 residues long. In nucleotides, the CDR3 is TGTGCCAGCAGCCACGGGACTAGCGGGCCCTTAAGCTCCTACGAGCAGTACTTC. Its protein is CASSHGTSGPLSSYEQYF.

This rearrangement joins TRBV7-6 to TRBJ2-1; D is uncertain. The CDR3 is 16 residues long. Trimming shortened V by 3 bases and J by 0 bases, and 12 bases separated the two germline ends. The V gene's germline CDR1 is SGHVS and CDR2 FNYEAQ. CDR3 bases: TGTGCCAGCAGCTTTGCTCCAACCCGCTCCTACAATGAGCAGTTCTTC. Protein sequence: CASSFAPTRSYNEQFF.

The table lists this clonotype with a few counts. This chain uses TRBV4-1 with TRBJ1-5; 12 bases are shared with TRBD1. The V gene's germline CDR1 is MGHRA and CDR2 YSYEKL. CDR3 length equals 16 residues. Trimming cost V 4 bases and J 6 bases; bases outside gene matches: 7. CDR3 amino acids: CASSPHGTGGGQPQHF. CDR3 nucleotide sequence: TGCGCCAGCAGCCCGCACGGGACAGGGGGCGGTCAGCCCCAGCATTTT.

The rearrangement joins TRBV20-1 to TRBJ1-1; the match to TRBD1 covers 7 bases. CDR1 DFQATT and CDR2 SNEGSKA come from the germline V gene (reference sequence). CDR3 size: 11 residues. V shed 4 bases, J shed 7 bases, and the junction held 3 bases outside the gene matches. CDR3 in amino acids: CSATGTDEAFF. DNA of the CDR3: TGCAGTGCTACCGGGACAGATGAAGCTTTCTTT.

This rearrangement joins TRBV4-1 to TRBJ2-4, with D possibly being TRBD2 (6 bases). Trimming removed 1 base from V and 3 bases from J, with 7 bases in between. The germline V gene has CDR1 MGHRA and CDR2 YSYEKL. The CDR3 sequence is 14 residues long. Here the CDR3 DNA reads TGCGCCAGCAGCCAAGCCGGGGGCAAAAACATTCAGTACTTC. It is translated as CASSQAGGKNIQYF.

The sample holds one count of this clonotype. At one end the junction does not follow the germline gene, possibly because of a read error. V is TRBV7-2 and J is TRBJ2-4; D tentatively reads TRBD1 or TRBD2 (5 bases each). Germline-derived CDR1 and CDR2 are SGHTA and FQGNSA. The CDR3 consists of 16 residues. Here the CDR3 reads CASSLPGTLAKSIQYF. CDR3 bases: TGTGCCAGCAGCTTGCCTGGGACGCTAGCCAAAAGCATTCAGTACTTC.

The chain joins TRBV6-4 to TRBJ2-1; no clear D gene. Trimming left V 2 bases short and J 0 bases short, with 11 bases between. Germline CDR1 MRHNA, CDR2 SNTAGT. This CDR3 contains 16 residues. CDR3 bases: TGTGCCAGCAGTGACCGGCTACAACGCTCCTACAATGAGCAGTTCTTC. Encoded protein: CASSDRLQRSYNEQFF.

The rearrangement links TRBV7-9 to TRBJ2-5, with a tentative D call TRBD2 (6 bases). The assigned J gene may be wrong: the sequence end matches TRBJ2-7 better. Per the germline V gene, CDR1 is SEHNR and CDR2 is FQNEAQ (reference sequence). The CDR3 totals 14 residues. CDR3 nucleotide sequence: TGTGCCAGCAGCCCAACAATGGGGGGATACGAGCAGTACTTC. This codes for CASSPTMGGYEQYF.

The V call is TRBV2, the J call TRBJ1-2, with 7 bases aligning to TRBD1. Looked up from germline, CDR1 is SNHLY and CDR2 is FYNNEI. CDR3 size: 14 residues. V gave up 7 bases and J gave up 4 bases; unmatched junction bases: 9. In DNA, the CDR3 is TGTGCCAGCAAGGGGGCACAGGCCATCTATGGCTACACCTTC. Residues: CASKGAQAIYGYTF.

The chain employs TRBV7-6 and TRBJ2-4; 10 bases are a match to TRBD2. The J call may be in error: the DNA end matches TRBJ2-7 better. Germline CDR1 reads SGHVS; CDR2 reads FNYEAQ. The CDR3 has 13 amino acids. For the CDR3, the DNA is TGTGCCAGCGCTCCTAGCGGGAGTAACGAGCAGTACTTC. Its translation: CASAPSGSNEQYF.

The chain couples TRBV6-5 to TRBJ2-1, with TRBD2 matching 8 bases. Germline CDR1 reads MNHEY; CDR2 reads SVGAGI. After removal of 9 bases from V and 6 bases from J, the junction contained 13 bases not matched to a gene. The CDR3 totals 15 residues. CDR3 in DNA: TGTGCCAGTATGCCCGGGACTAGGATAGGCAATGAGCAGTTCTTC. Its translation is CASMPGTRIGNEQFF.

This clonotype was detected many times. V and J are TRBV12-3 or TRBV12-4 and TRBJ2-7; D unresolved. V was cut by 6 bases and J by 2 bases, with 8 bases left in between. This CDR3 spans 12 amino acids. CDR3: CASSFSPYEQYF. In nucleotides, the CDR3 is TGTGCCAGCAGCTTCTCGCCCTACGAGCAGTACTTC.

Only a few counts were recorded for this clonotype. The gene calls are TRBV5-1 and TRBJ1-2; perhaps TRBD1 as D (5 bases). The CDR3 length is 16 residues. V was cut by 2 bases and J by 0 bases, with 14 bases left in between. The germline V gene encodes CDR1 SGHRS and CDR2 YFSETQ. CDR3 sequence: CASSLGEWNPNYGYTF. CDR3 bases: TGCGCCAGCAGCTTAGGGGAGTGGAACCCTAACTATGGCTACACCTTC.

This chain joins TRBV20-1 and TRBJ2-3; D might be TRBD1 or TRBD2, each matching 6 bases. The CDR3 is made up of 17 amino acids. Deletions cut 3 bases from V and 1 base from J, with 20 bases between. The germline gives CDR1 DFQATT, CDR2 SNEGSKA (reference sequence). CDR3 protein: CSASGGGAPGRTDTQYF. CDR3 nucleotide sequence: TGCAGTGCTAGTGGGGGCGGGGCACCAGGACGCACAGATACGCAGTATTTT.

The chain links TRBV30 to TRBJ2-5; 12 positions match TRBD1. The CDR3 extends over 14 amino acids. In germline, CDR1 is GTSNPN, CDR2 SVGIG (reference sequence). With V trimmed by 2 bases and J by 7 bases, 5 bases remained unmatched. Here the CDR3 reads CAWSPGQGARTQYF. DNA of the CDR3: TGTGCCTGGAGTCCGGGACAGGGGGCAAGGACCCAGTACTTC.

This rearrangement joins TRBV7-2 to TRBJ2-1; 14 nucleotides match TRBD2. Looked up from germline, CDR1 is SGHTA and CDR2 is FQGNSA. The junction had 7 bases not matched to a gene; V was cut back by 4 bases and J by 8 bases. The CDR3 has 16 amino acids. CDR3 in DNA: TGTGCCAGCAGCTCCTTGACTAGCGGGAGGGCCGATGAGCAGTTCTTC. Residues: CASSSLTSGRADEQFF. Full variable domain (rest looked up from reference TRBV7-2 and TRBJ2-1): GAGVSQSPSNKVTEKGKDVELRCDPISGHTALYWYRQSLGQGLEFLIYFQGNSAPDKSGLPSDRFSAERTGGSVSTLTIQRTQQEDSAVYLCASSSLTSGRADEQFFGPGTRLTVL.

The chain has TRBV29-1 and TRBJ1-1; D remains ambiguous. CDR1 is SQVTM and CDR2 is ANQGSEA in the germline V gene. The CDR3 is made up of 10 amino acids. V was trimmed by 5 bases and J by 7 bases, leaving 8 bases between them. CDR3 sequence (DNA): TGCAGCGTTCTGATCCGTGAAGCTTTCTTT. This gives the protein CSVLIREAFF. The whole variable domain, filled in from reference TRBV29-1 and TRBJ1-1, reads SAVISQKPSRDICQRGTSLTIQCQVDSQVTMMFWYRQQPGQSLTLIATANQGSEATYESGFVIDKFPISRPNLTFSTLTVSNMSPEDSSIYLCSVLIREAFFGQGTRLTVV.

CDR3 amino acids: CASAGRINEKLFF. DNA of the CDR3: TGTGCCAGCGCTGGGCGGATTAATGAAAAACTGTTTTTT. The chain carries TRBV10-3 and TRBJ1-4; D is ambiguous. Germline V lookup: CDR1 ENHRY, CDR2 SYGVKD. The CDR3 spans 13 residues. V gave up 10 bases and J gave up 4 bases, with 13 bases separating them.

The CDR3 loop reads CASSYRGPAHNEQFF. Here the CDR3 DNA reads TGTGCCAGCAGTTACCGGGGGCCCGCTCACAATGAGCAGTTCTTC. The chain has TRBV6-5 and TRBJ2-1; D is possibly TRBD1 or TRBD2 (6 bases each). The germline V gene has CDR1 MNHEY and CDR2 SVGAGI. The V gene lost 2 bases and the J gene lost 5 bases, with 13 bases spanning the gap. The CDR3 spans 15 residues.

This chain connects TRBV5-1 to TRBJ2-5; tentatively, D is TRBD2 (5 bases). Per germline, CDR1 SGHRS and CDR2 YFSETQ. CDR3 length: 18 amino acids. Trimming took 1 base from V and 3 from J, leaving 22 bases between them. The CDR3 loop reads CASSLLYQAEGEEETQYF. The CDR3, as DNA: TGCGCCAGCAGCTTGCTTTATCAGGCAGAGGGAGAGGAAGAGACCCAGTACTTC.

The CDR3 DNA reads as TGTGCCAGCAGCTTAGAACAGGGGTTCGAGCAGTACTTC. Translation gives CASSLEQGFEQYF. The J gene is TRBJ2-7, the V gene TRBV7-2; the match to TRBD1 covers 7 bases. With V trimmed by 1 base and J by 6 bases, 3 bases remained unmatched. The CDR3 contains 13 residues. Per the germline V gene, CDR1 is SGHTA and CDR2 is FQGNSA. The whole variable domain, filled in from reference TRBV7-2 and TRBJ2-7, reads GAGVSQSPSNKVTEKGKDVELRCDPISGHTALYWYRQSLGQGLEFLIYFQGNSAPDKSGLPSDRFSAERTGGSVSTLTIQRTQQEDSAVYLCASSLEQGFEQYFGPGTRLTVT.

The sample holds a few counts of this clonotype. V and J are TRBV12-3 or TRBV12-4 and TRBJ2-1; tentatively, D is TRBD1 (5 bases). V shed 9 bases and J shed 9 bases, with 18 bases lying between them. The length of the CDR3 is 13 residues. In nucleotides, the CDR3 is TGTGCCAGTACCTGGACCAAAAGGGGTGAGCAGTTCTTC. Translation gives CASTWTKRGEQFF.

The chain recombines TRBV7-2 with TRBJ2-1; D may be TRBD1 or TRBD2 (6 bases each). The CDR3 contains 16 residues. Between the trimmed V and J ends, which lost 4 bases and 7 bases, there was a span of 20 bases. Germline V lookup: CDR1 SGHTA, CDR2 FQGNSA. As DNA, the CDR3 is TGTGCCAGCAGCTACTACAACCAGAGGGGGGCTAATGAGCAGTTCTTC. This sequence encodes CASSYYNQRGANEQFF.

V usage is TRBV7-3 and J usage is TRBJ2-5; D not resolved. This CDR3 has 13 residues. Germline V gene sequence: CDR1 SGHTA, CDR2 FQGTGA. Trimming removed 5 bases at V and 1 base at J, with 8 bases between. This CDR3 reads CASSTNTQETQYF. CDR3 nucleotides: TGTGCCAGCAGCACGAACACCCAAGAGACCCAGTACTTC. Using reference TRBV7-3 and TRBJ2-5 for the parts outside the CDR3, the full variable domain is GAGVSQTPSNKVTEKGKYVELRCDPISGHTALYWYRQSLGQGPEFLIYFQGTGAADDSGLPNDRFFAVRPEGSVSTLKIQRTERGDSAVYLCASSTNTQETQYFGPGTRLLVL.